This is a list of T cell receptor beta chains from one sample in a study of cytomegalovirus exposure and HLA in healthy donors. Using immunoSEQ multiplex PCR, the repertoire was profiled, and TCRdb retains in-frame clones only, with some absent. In the table there are approximately 150,000 clones, 80% of which are singletons. The sample comprised PBMCs. These receptors were collected from a male donor in good health and CMV-seronegative. CDR3s include the opening cysteine and the closing phenylalanine or tryptophan. The order of the fields is D gene, clone size, V gene, J gene, CDR3 protein, CDR3 DNA. D genes are given only for firm matches. Clone size is not always given. Where it is, it says once, few, many or a class for expanded clones.

>.|once|TRBV4-3|TRBJ1-1
CASSSPYDGANTEAFF
TGCGCCAGCAGCAGCCCTTATGACGGAGCGAACACTGAAGCTTTCTTT
>.|.|TRBV6-5|TRBJ2-7
CASSYLGDEQYF
TGTGCCAGCAGTTACCTCGGGGACGAGCAGTACTTC
>.|.|TRBV11-2|TRBJ1-2
CASSLGSVRGLYGYTF
TGTGCCAGCAGCTTAGGGTCTGTAAGGGGCCTCTATGGCTACACCTTC
>.|.|TRBV4-3|TRBJ2-7
CASSQGTETYEQYF
TGCGCCAGCAGCCAAGGGACAGAGACCTACGAGCAGTACTTC
>TRBD1|medium-sized|TRBV7-6|TRBJ2-6
CASSERQGVGANVLTF
TGTGCCAGCAGCGAACGACAGGGAGTCGGGGCCAACGTCCTGACTTTC
>TRBD2|once|TRBV9|TRBJ2-1
CASSFRLAGAYNEQFF
TGTGCCAGCAGCTTCCGACTAGCGGGGGCGTACAATGAGCAGTTCTTC
>.|.|TRBV27|TRBJ1-3
CASSFRAGPGNTIYF
TGTGCCAGCAGTTTTAGGGCAGGGCCTGGAAACACCATATATTTT
>TRBD1|.|TRBV12-5|TRBJ1-4
CASGLASTGVARGEKLFF
TGTGCTAGTGGTTTGGCTTCTACAGGGGTGGCGAGAGGTGAAAAACTGTTTTTT
>.|.|TRBV7-9|TRBJ1-5
CASSSQGTNQPQHF
TGTGCCAGCAGCTCCCAGGGTACCAATCAGCCCCAGCATTTT
>.|.|TRBV7-9|TRBJ1-4
CASSLSSDTGRLFF
TGTGCCAGCAGCTTATCTTCAGATACCGGGAGGCTGTTTTTT
>.|.|TRBV5-4|TRBJ2-7
CASSYPGTNYEQYF
TGTGCCAGCAGCTATCCGGGAACTAATTACGAGCAGTACTTC
>.|.|TRBV6-5|TRBJ2-3
CASSLNGAISTDTQYF
TGTGCCAGCAGTTTAAATGGGGCGATCAGCACAGATACGCAGTATTTT
>.|.|TRBV20-1|TRBJ2-1
CSARVTGEQFF
TGCAGTGCTAGAGTTACGGGTGAGCAGTTCTTC
>TRBD1|.|TRBV6-5|TRBJ1-2
CASRISTGPNYGYTF
TGTGCCAGCAGGATCTCGACAGGGCCTAACTATGGCTACACCTTC
>TRBD1|.|TRBV4-1|TRBJ1-5
CASSQDSAGQQPQHF
TGCGCCAGCAGCCAAGATTCGGCGGGACAGCAGCCCCAGCATTTT
>TRBD1|few|TRBV29-1|TRBJ2-3
CSGETGGGTDTQYF
TGCAGCGGGGAAACAGGGGGTGGCACAGATACGCAGTATTTT
>.|few|TRBV30|TRBJ1-5
CAWDYSGEGLSGNQPQHF
TGTGCCTGGGACTACTCGGGGGAAGGGTTGAGTGGCAATCAGCCCCAGCATTTT
>.|.|TRBV6-1|TRBJ1-5
CAGGGIYSNQPQHF
TGTGCCGGGGGGGGGATATATAGCAATCAGCCCCAGCATTTT
>.|.|TRBV6-1|TRBJ1-4
CASSEIQPNEKLFF
TGTGCCAGCAGTGAAATACAGCCTAATGAAAAACTGTTTTTT
>TRBD1|.|TRBV18|TRBJ1-5
CASSPNDPGGRSQPQHF
TGTGCCAGCTCACCTAACGACCCAGGGGGCCGCAGTCAGCCCCAGCATTTT
>.|few|TRBV20-1|TRBJ1-2
CSAESNYGYTF
TGCAGTGCCGAGAGTAACTATGGCTACACCTTC
>TRBD1|.|TRBV6-1|TRBJ1-5
CASIMTGGNQPQHF
TGTGCCAGCATTATGACAGGGGGAAATCAGCCCCAGCATTTT
>.|.|TRBV6-4|TRBJ2-1
CASSEGTSRNNEQFF
TGTGCCAGCAGTGAAGGAACTAGCCGAAACAATGAGCAGTTCTTC
>TRBD1|.|TRBV11-2|TRBJ2-5
CASSLEGRGRETQYF
TGTGCCAGCAGCTTAGAGGGCAGGGGGCGAGAGACCCAGTACTTC
>.|.|TRBV5-8|TRBJ1-6
CASSLLVGSSPLHF
TGTGCCAGCAGCTTGTTGGTCGGGAGTTCACCCCTCCACTTT
>.|.|TRBV30|TRBJ2-7
CAVIYTSGYEQYF
TGTGCCGTCATATATACCTCGGGGTACGAGCAGTACTTC
>TRBD2|.|TRBV9|TRBJ2-7
CASSALGGDYEQYF
TGTGCCAGCAGCGCCCTCGGGGGGGACTACGAGCAGTACTTC
>.|once|TRBV14|TRBJ1-1
CASKQGLNTEAFF
TGTGCCAGCAAGCAGGGCCTGAACACTGAAGCTTTCTTT
>.|few|TRBV2|TRBJ2-3
CASSTQADTQYF
TGTGCCAGCAGTACCCAGGCAGATACGCAGTATTTT
>.|.|TRBV5-1|TRBJ1-1
CASSLDTEAFF
TGCGCCAGCAGCCTCGACACTGAAGCTTTCTTT
>TRBD1|once|TRBV6-5|TRBJ1-2
CASSWDSNYGYTF
TGTGCCAGCAGTTGGGACAGCAACTATGGCTACACCTTC
>.|.|TRBV6-6|TRBJ1-2
CASSSPVGHTNYGYTF
TGTGCCAGCAGTTCCCCAGTGGGACACACTAACTATGGCTACACCTTC
>.|.|TRBV10-3|TRBJ1-5
CAISAGGVGNQPQHF
TGTGCCATCAGTGCGGGAGGGGTGGGCAATCAGCCCCAGCATTTT
>.|.|TRBV12-5|TRBJ1-1
CASGLGLTTEAFF
TGTGCTAGTGGTTTGGGCCTGACAACTGAAGCTTTCTTT
>TRBD1|.|TRBV5-4|TRBJ2-5
CASSWGTDSHETQYF
TGTGCCAGCAGCTGGGGGACAGACTCCCACGAGACCCAGTACTTC
>.|.|TRBV15|TRBJ2-1
CATSRSPGNEQFF
TGTGCCACCAGCAGGTCCCCGGGGAATGAGCAGTTCTTC
>.|once|TRBV4-1|TRBJ2-3
CASSQDRRQYF
TGCGCCAGCAGCCAAGATCGTAGGCAGTATTTT
>TRBD1|.|TRBV7-9|TRBJ2-7
CASSTRTGNYEQYF
TGTGCCAGCAGCACGAGGACAGGAAACTACGAGCAGTACTTC
>TRBD1|once|TRBV11-2|TRBJ2-5
CASSSRQGVETQYF
TGTGCCAGCAGCTCACGACAGGGCGTAGAGACCCAGTACTTC
>.|.|TRBV15|TRBJ2-7
CATSAGLKENEQYF
TGTGCCACCAGCGCGGGCCTGAAAGAGAACGAGCAGTACTTC
>TRBD1|.|TRBV5-1|TRBJ2-1
CASSPGQGAYNEQFF
TGCGCCAGCAGCCCTGGACAGGGGGCCTACAATGAGCAGTTCTTC
>TRBD2|.|TRBV30|TRBJ2-5
CAWSISGGDPQTQYF
TGTGCCTGGAGTATTAGCGGGGGGGACCCACAGACCCAGTACTTC
>.|.|TRBV6-1|TRBJ1-6
CASRGGGGSPLHF
TGTGCCAGCCGTGGGGGAGGAGGTTCACCCCTCCACTTT
>TRBD1|.|TRBV4-1|TRBJ1-1
CASSQDPRQGTQAFF
TGCGCCAGCAGCCAAGACCCGAGACAGGGCACCCAAGCTTTCTTT